This paragraph reports one T cell receptor beta chain. Its antigen is as yet unknown. Unmatched junction bases numbered 4, after V lost 3 bases and J lost 2 bases. CDR1 MNHNS and CDR2 SASEGT come from the germline V gene. This CDR3 comprises 15 residues. The data derive from a study of T cell responses to AZD1222 COVID-19 vaccine. Study-level background: Pooling was applied to second doses at about 4 or about 12 weeks.

Points from the study as a whole: Only a handful of AZD1222 recipients tested seropositive at baseline.

Clones were read by immunoSEQ multiplex PCR, and TCRdb kept only the in-frame ones, dropping some. The sample shows around 170,000 clones, about nine tenths of them seen only once. Sequencing used peripheral blood, obtained on day 0 of AZD1222 vaccination. This chain connects TRBV6-1 to TRBJ1-2; TRBD1 matches at 9 bases. This TCR derives from an adult in good health. The CDR3 region is CASSDQTGGNYGYTF. CDR3 bases: TGTGCCAGCAGTGATCAGACAGGGGGGAACTATGGCTACACCTTC.